Listed here are 30 T cell receptor beta chains from one sample, sequenced in a study of fetal regulatory T cell absence and autoimmunity. TCRdb's table, derived via immunoSEQ multiplex PCR, lists solely in-frame clones and lacks some. The sample lists some 87,000 clones, 55% to 75% seen once, with 2% in the top ten. Sequencing was carried out using pancreas tissue. The receptors shown here come from a male donor with IPEX syndrome.

The chain employs TRBV27 and TRBJ2-2, with no clear D. This CDR3 is built from 12 residues. Looked up from germline, CDR1 is MNHEY and CDR2 is SMNVEV (reference sequence). The V and J ends lost 5 bases and 4 bases respectively, with 5 bases between them. The CDR3 protein is CASSILTGELFF. CDR3 coding DNA: TGTGCCAGCAGTATCCTCACCGGGGAGCTGTTTTTT.

CDR3 DNA: TGTGCCAGCCAGTCGAGGGGACTGGCGCAAGAGACCCAGTACTTC. Its translation: CASQSRGLAQETQYF. J is TRBJ2-5 and V is TRBV19, with D maybe TRBD2 (6 bases). Germline V gene lookup returns CDR1 LNHDA and CDR2 SQIVND (reference sequence). The CDR3 length is 15 residues. Trimming stripped 9 bases from V and 2 bases from J, with 19 bases between.

This rearrangement joins TRBV15 to TRBJ2-7; TRBD1 matches at 9 bases. V was clipped by 3 bases and J by 4 bases; unmatched bases: 10. The CDR3 covers 16 residues. Germline CDR1 LNHNV, CDR2 YYDKDF (reference sequence). This chain's CDR3 is CATSRTGQGLLYEQYF. The CDR3 nucleotides read TGTGCCACCAGCAGGACCGGACAGGGGTTATTGTACGAGCAGTACTTC.

The J gene is TRBJ2-7, the V gene TRBV4-1; tentatively, D is TRBD2 (5 bases). The CDR3 extends over 13 amino acids. V shed 1 base and J shed 4 bases, with 8 bases lying between them. Germline V CDR1 and CDR2: MGHRA, YSYEKL. The CDR3 nucleotides read TGCGCCAGCAGCCAAGGGGAGCGATACGAGCAGTACTTC. Translated, it gives CASSQGERYEQYF.

Only one count was recorded for this clone. The chain combines TRBV11-3 with TRBJ1-2; TRBD1 agrees at 9 bases. This CDR3 comprises 14 residues. The ends lost 5 bases at V and 4 bases at J; junction bases unmatched: 5. CDR1 is SGHNT and CDR2 is YENEEA in the germline V gene. CDR3 sequence: CASSPGTGFYGYTF. Here the CDR3 DNA reads TGTGCCAGCAGCCCCGGGACAGGGTTCTATGGCTACACCTTC.

The chain joins TRBV5-6 to TRBJ2-1, with 7 bases matching TRBD2. The CDR3 consists of 16 residues. Germline V lookup: CDR1 SGHDT, CDR2 YYEEEE. The V and J ends lost 2 bases and 13 bases, in that order; junction bases with no gene match: 18. This chain's CDR3 is CASSFLADINIESQFF. The CDR3 nucleotides are TGTGCCAGCAGCTTTCTAGCGGATATCAACATTGAAAGTCAGTTCTTC.

The chain couples TRBV27 to TRBJ1-1; the D gene is possibly TRBD1 (5 bases). Trimming cost V 3 bases and J 0 bases, with 8 bases left between them. CDR3 length equals 14 residues. Germline loops: CDR1 MNHEY, CDR2 SMNVEV (reference sequence). The CDR3: CASSLGLMNTEAFF. The CDR3 DNA is TGTGCCAGCAGTTTGGGACTGATGAACACTGAAGCTTTCTTT.

The chain uses TRBV4-3 and TRBJ2-5, with D uncertain. This CDR3 spans 13 amino acids. V was cut by 4 bases and J by 5 bases, with 11 bases left in between. Germline CDR1 LGHNA, CDR2 YSLEER. This chain's CDR3 is CASSPHRRETQYF. Written as DNA, the CDR3 is TGCGCCAGCAGCCCCCATCGGCGGGAGACCCAGTACTTC.

The chain couples TRBV5-1 to TRBJ2-7; perhaps D is TRBD1 or TRBD2 (5 bases each). Germline V gene lookup returns CDR1 SGHRS and CDR2 YFSETQ. The CDR3 has 14 residues. Trimming took 6 bases from V and 3 from J, leaving 16 bases between them. This chain's CDR3 is CASTYRDGYYEQYF. DNA of the CDR3: TGCGCCAGCACCTACCGGGACGGATACTACGAGCAGTACTTC.

The genes are TRBV5-1 and TRBJ2-6; D may correspond to TRBD1 or TRBD2 (5 bases each). The germline V gene encodes CDR1 SGHRS and CDR2 YFSETQ. The ends were cut back, 0 bases at V and 4 bases at J, with 23 bases in the middle. The CDR3 covers 20 residues. CDR3 bases: TGCGCCAGCAGCTTGGCATTCGGGACGGTCGTCAGGGAAGGGGCCAACGTCCTGACTTTC. Residues: CASSLAFGTVVREGANVLTF.

CDR3 protein: CASSLGKATRTKSYEQYF. As DNA, the CDR3 is TGTGCCAGCAGCTTAGGAAAAGCTACTAGGACGAAATCCTACGAGCAGTACTTC. The V gene is TRBV11-3, the J gene TRBJ2-7, with D possibly TRBD2 on 5 matching bases. Trimming stripped 1 base from V and 1 base from J, with 20 bases between. Germline CDR1 is SGHNT and CDR2 is YENEEA. This CDR3 contains 18 residues.

The rearrangement uses TRBV11-3 and TRBJ2-5; 8 nucleotides align to TRBD2. J lost 7 bases, V lost 3 bases, and 19 bases had no gene match. The CDR3 extends over 18 amino acids. Germline CDR1 is SGHNT and CDR2 is YENEEA. CDR3 amino acids: CASSFRFYGGRRRVTQYF. The CDR3 region has the DNA TGTGCCAGCAGCTTCAGGTTCTACGGCGGGAGGAGGAGGGTGACCCAGTACTTC.

V is TRBV5-4 and J is TRBJ2-3; 11 positions agree with TRBD2. The CDR3 has 17 residues. The V gene's germline CDR1 is SGHNT and CDR2 YYREEE (reference sequence). V was clipped by 4 bases and J by 2 bases; unmatched bases: 9. The CDR3 loop reads CASSKFSGGGPTDTQYF. DNA for the CDR3: TGTGCCAGCAGCAAGTTTAGCGGGGGGGGACCCACAGATACGCAGTATTTT. The whole variable domain, remainder taken from reference TRBV5-4 and TRBJ2-3, is ETGVTQSPTHLIKTRGQQVTLRCSSQSGHNTVSWYQQALGQGPQFIFQYYREEENGRGNFPPRFSGLQFPNYSSELNVNALELDDSALYLCASSKFSGGGPTDTQYFGPGTRLTVL.

This chain connects TRBV28 to TRBJ2-1, with D perhaps TRBD1 or TRBD2 (6 bases each). The V end lost 5 bases, the J end lost 7 bases, and 18 bases lay between the germline ends. There are 15 residues in the CDR3. Germline CDR1 and CDR2: MDHEN and SYDVKM. In DNA, the CDR3 is TGTGCCAGCAGTGCCTCACCGGGGGCCTTTAATGAGCAGTTCTTC. It is translated as CASSASPGAFNEQFF.

The V gene is TRBV2, the J gene TRBJ1-1; the D gene is possibly TRBD1 (5 bases). CDR3 length: 14 amino acids. The germline CDR1 and CDR2 sequences are SNHLY and FYNNEI. Deletions cut 1 base from V and 1 base from J, with 7 bases between. The CDR3 loop is CASSEGRGNTEAFF. CDR3 DNA: TGTGCCAGCAGTGAAGGGAGGGGGAACACTGAAGCTTTCTTT.

This clone appeared a single time. The chain links TRBV30 to TRBJ1-5; D gene unclear. Trimming stripped 0 bases from V and 4 bases from J, with 7 bases between. From germline, CDR1 is GTSNPN and CDR2 SVGIG (reference sequence). The CDR3 is made up of 13 amino acids. This CDR3 reads CAWSVDGNQPQHF. The CDR3 nucleotides are TGTGCCTGGAGTGTAGATGGAAATCAGCCCCAGCATTTT.

This clone occurred many times. The J gene is TRBJ1-2, the V gene TRBV7-2, with D possibly matching TRBD1 (5 bases). Trimming took 1 base from V and 8 from J, leaving 5 bases between them. Germline lookup yields CDR1 SGHTA and CDR2 FQGNSA. This CDR3 contains 11 residues. In DNA, the CDR3 is TGTGCCAGCAGCTTAGGGGGCGGCTACACCTTC. Translated: CASSLGGGYTF.

J is TRBJ2-7 and V is TRBV27; perhaps TRBD1 as D (5 bases). Trimming took off 2 bases at V and 1 base at J, with 15 bases between the two ends. This CDR3 spans 16 amino acids. The germline gives CDR1 MNHEY, CDR2 SMNVEV (reference sequence). The CDR3 reads CASSLTQGQLSYEQYF. CDR3 nucleotides: TGTGCCAGCAGTTTAACCCAAGGACAACTATCCTACGAGCAGTACTTC.

CDR3 bases: TGTGCCAGCAATACCGGGAGGTTCCTCGGCGAGCAGTACTTC. Translated, it gives CASNTGRFLGEQYF. The chain uses TRBV28 and TRBJ2-7; TRBD2 matches 7 bases. V was pared by 7 bases and J by 6 bases, with 12 bases of the junction left unmatched. There are 14 residues in the CDR3. CDR1 and CDR2 (germline): MDHEN, SYDVKM.

The chain has TRBV4-2 and TRBJ2-7; 8 bases are a match to TRBD2. Germline CDR1 is LGHNA and CDR2 is YNFKEQ. The CDR3 is 17 amino acids. Trimming cost V 1 base and J 7 bases; bases outside gene matches: 15. This CDR3 reads CASSQVISSGRSGEQYF. For the CDR3, the DNA is TGTGCCAGCAGCCAAGTAATTTCCAGCGGGAGAAGTGGAGAGCAGTACTTC.

The chain employs TRBV5-1 and TRBJ2-1; TRBD1 might be the D (5 bases). CDR1 is SGHRS, CDR2 YFSETQ, per germline. Trimming shortened V by 0 bases and J by 8 bases, and 12 bases separated the two germline ends. The CDR3 spans 14 residues. CDR3 nucleotides: TGCGCCAGCAGCTTGGAGGCAGGGTGGGATGAGCAGTTCTTC. Amino acid sequence: CASSLEAGWDEQFF.

The rearrangement uses TRBV7-8 and TRBJ2-3; D remains ambiguous. Germline CDR1 is SGHVS and CDR2 is FQNEAQ. Trimming took 2 bases from V and 1 from J, leaving 10 bases between them. CDR3 length equals 15 residues. The CDR3 region is CASSLRSSRTDTQYF. The CDR3 DNA follows: TGTGCCAGCAGCTTACGATCCTCCCGCACAGATACGCAGTATTTT. Variable domain in full (rest from reference TRBV7-8 and TRBJ2-3): GAGVSQSPRYKVAKRGQDVALRCDPISGHVSLFWYQQALGQGPEFLTYFQNEAQLDKSGLPSDRFFAERPEGSVSTLKIQRTQQEDSAVYLCASSLRSSRTDTQYFGPGTRLTVL.

This clone was detected once. The chain is built from TRBV30 and TRBJ1-3; D not resolved. The ends were cut back, 0 bases at V and 0 bases at J, with 15 bases in the middle. Germline assignment: CDR1 GTSNPN and CDR2 SVGIG (reference sequence). The CDR3 totals 17 residues. The CDR3 sequence is CAWSVPVWGGSGNTIYF. CDR3 coding DNA: TGTGCCTGGAGTGTACCGGTATGGGGAGGCTCTGGAAACACCATATATTTT.

The rearrangement links TRBV7-2 to TRBJ2-3, with 16 positions matching TRBD2. V trimming: 4 bases; J trimming: 2 bases; junction bases outside the gene matches: 9. The CDR3 loop spans 19 amino acids. CDR1 is SGHTA and CDR2 is FQGNSA in the germline V gene. For the CDR3, the DNA is TGTGCCAGCAGCTCGCCGGGACTAGCGGGGGGGCCTGACACAGATACGCAGTATTTT. As protein: CASSSPGLAGGPDTDTQYF.

The count of this clone is one. The chain employs TRBV7-8 and TRBJ2-7; the match to TRBD2 covers 7 bases. The CDR3 is 12 residues long. In germline, CDR1 is SGHVS, CDR2 FQNEAQ. The V and J ends lost 5 bases and 4 bases, in that order; junction bases with no gene match: 2. CDR3 DNA: TGTGCCAGCAGCCCCGGGGGGTACGAGCAGTACTTC. Translating it yields CASSPGGYEQYF. Full variable domain (remainder filled in from reference TRBV7-8 and TRBJ2-7): GAGVSQSPRYKVAKRGQDVALRCDPISGHVSLFWYQQALGQGPEFLTYFQNEAQLDKSGLPSDRFFAERPEGSVSTLKIQRTQQEDSAVYLCASSPGGYEQYFGPGTRLTVT.

The V gene is TRBV6-5, the J gene TRBJ1-6; TRBD1 might be the D (5 bases). V was clipped by 6 bases and J by 5 bases, with 14 bases between them. CDR3 size: 15 residues. In germline, CDR1 is MNHEY, CDR2 SVGAGI. This chain's CDR3 is CASRKRQFDNSPLHF. For the CDR3, the DNA is TGTGCCAGCAGAAAAAGACAGTTCGATAATTCACCCCTCCACTTT.

The chain carries TRBV4-3 and TRBJ2-7; 8 nucleotides align to TRBD1. The germline V gene has CDR1 LGHNA and CDR2 YSLEER. V shed 1 base and J 4 bases; nucleotides not matched to a gene: 3. The CDR3 runs to 14 residues. The CDR3 DNA sequence: TGCGCCAGCAGCCAAGGACGACAGGGGTACGAGCAGTACTTC. Its protein is CASSQGRQGYEQYF.

The chain uses TRBV7-2 and TRBJ2-1, with D unresolved. CDR3 length: 17 amino acids. Germline lookup yields CDR1 SGHTA and CDR2 FQGNSA. The V end was cut by 1 base, the J end by 3 bases, with 16 bases between. The CDR3 region is CASSLVPPGPLYNEQFF. CDR3 sequence (DNA): TGTGCCAGCAGCTTAGTCCCCCCGGGTCCCCTCTACAATGAGCAGTTCTTC.

This chain uses TRBV4-3 with TRBJ1-2, with TRBD1 matching 8 bases. J gave up 2 bases and V 0 bases, and 5 bases lay outside the gene matches. The CDR3 is 16 residues long. Germline loops: CDR1 LGHNA, CDR2 YSLEER. Here the CDR3 reads CASSQDPGQGNYGYTF. The CDR3 coding sequence is TGCGCCAGCAGCCAAGACCCCGGACAGGGCAACTATGGCTACACCTTC.

V usage is TRBV5-4 and J usage is TRBJ1-1; 8 bases align to TRBD1. Germline V gene sequence: CDR1 SGHNT, CDR2 YYREEE (reference sequence). This CDR3 has 14 amino acids. Unmatched junction bases numbered 1, after V lost 0 bases and J lost 3 bases. CDR3 nucleotide sequence: TGTGCCAGCAGCTTGGGACAGGGGTACACTGAAGCTTTCTTT. This codes for CASSLGQGYTEAFF.